A single sample gave rise to the 4 T cell receptor beta chains below, sequenced in a study of blood T cell repertoires in COVID-19. The assay was immunoSEQ multiplex PCR, and TCRdb's table has in-frame clones only and misses some. The data contain about 180,000 clones, roughly nine tenths of them singletons. Sequencing was performed on peripheral blood. These receptors were obtained from a woman in her thirties with active or convalescent COVID-19.

CDR3: CASSQDTAGRPYGYTF. The CDR3 bases are TGCGCCAGCAGCCAAGATACGGCGGGACGGCCATATGGCTACACCTTC. V usage is TRBV4-1 and J usage is TRBJ1-2; possible D gene TRBD1, 5 bases. With 0 bases removed from V and 5 bases from J, the gap between germline ends came to 16 bases. Per the germline V gene, CDR1 is MGHRA and CDR2 is YSYEKL. The CDR3 contains 16 residues.

As concerns this clone: This sample includes further DNA sequences coding for the same CDR3. The rearrangement uses TRBV9 and TRBJ1-1; D perhaps matches TRBD1 (5 bases). The V gene lost 1 base and the J gene lost 1 base, with 5 bases spanning the gap. In germline, CDR1 is SGDLS, CDR2 YYNGEE. The CDR3 runs 13 residues. The CDR3 coding sequence is TGTGCCAGCAGCGTACAGGGGAACACTGAAGCTTTCTTT. Translation gives CASSVQGNTEAFF. Full variable domain (rest looked up from reference TRBV9 and TRBJ1-1): DSGVTQTPKHLITATGQRVTLRCSPRSGDLSVYWYQQSLDQGLQFLIQYYNGEERAKGNILERFSAQQFPDLHSELNLSSLELGDSALYFCASSVQGNTEAFFGQGTRLTVV.

The chain has TRBV5-1 and TRBJ2-7; 7 bases align to TRBD1. V was clipped by 5 bases and J by 2 bases; unmatched bases: 7. CDR1 is SGHRS, CDR2 YFSETQ, per germline. There are 14 residues in the CDR3. The CDR3 DNA sequence: TGCGCCAGCAGTGGGATAGGGGGCGCCTACGAGCAGTACTTC. Its protein is CASSGIGGAYEQYF.

The rearrangement joins TRBV7-2 to TRBJ1-5; D might be TRBD1 (6 bases). Germline loops: CDR1 SGHTA, CDR2 FQGNSA. V shed 2 bases and J shed 2 bases, with 13 bases lying between them. This CDR3 has 16 residues. The CDR3 sequence: CASSLLGHRGNQPQHF. In DNA form, the CDR3 reads TGTGCCAGCAGCTTATTGGGACATCGGGGCAATCAGCCCCAGCATTTT.